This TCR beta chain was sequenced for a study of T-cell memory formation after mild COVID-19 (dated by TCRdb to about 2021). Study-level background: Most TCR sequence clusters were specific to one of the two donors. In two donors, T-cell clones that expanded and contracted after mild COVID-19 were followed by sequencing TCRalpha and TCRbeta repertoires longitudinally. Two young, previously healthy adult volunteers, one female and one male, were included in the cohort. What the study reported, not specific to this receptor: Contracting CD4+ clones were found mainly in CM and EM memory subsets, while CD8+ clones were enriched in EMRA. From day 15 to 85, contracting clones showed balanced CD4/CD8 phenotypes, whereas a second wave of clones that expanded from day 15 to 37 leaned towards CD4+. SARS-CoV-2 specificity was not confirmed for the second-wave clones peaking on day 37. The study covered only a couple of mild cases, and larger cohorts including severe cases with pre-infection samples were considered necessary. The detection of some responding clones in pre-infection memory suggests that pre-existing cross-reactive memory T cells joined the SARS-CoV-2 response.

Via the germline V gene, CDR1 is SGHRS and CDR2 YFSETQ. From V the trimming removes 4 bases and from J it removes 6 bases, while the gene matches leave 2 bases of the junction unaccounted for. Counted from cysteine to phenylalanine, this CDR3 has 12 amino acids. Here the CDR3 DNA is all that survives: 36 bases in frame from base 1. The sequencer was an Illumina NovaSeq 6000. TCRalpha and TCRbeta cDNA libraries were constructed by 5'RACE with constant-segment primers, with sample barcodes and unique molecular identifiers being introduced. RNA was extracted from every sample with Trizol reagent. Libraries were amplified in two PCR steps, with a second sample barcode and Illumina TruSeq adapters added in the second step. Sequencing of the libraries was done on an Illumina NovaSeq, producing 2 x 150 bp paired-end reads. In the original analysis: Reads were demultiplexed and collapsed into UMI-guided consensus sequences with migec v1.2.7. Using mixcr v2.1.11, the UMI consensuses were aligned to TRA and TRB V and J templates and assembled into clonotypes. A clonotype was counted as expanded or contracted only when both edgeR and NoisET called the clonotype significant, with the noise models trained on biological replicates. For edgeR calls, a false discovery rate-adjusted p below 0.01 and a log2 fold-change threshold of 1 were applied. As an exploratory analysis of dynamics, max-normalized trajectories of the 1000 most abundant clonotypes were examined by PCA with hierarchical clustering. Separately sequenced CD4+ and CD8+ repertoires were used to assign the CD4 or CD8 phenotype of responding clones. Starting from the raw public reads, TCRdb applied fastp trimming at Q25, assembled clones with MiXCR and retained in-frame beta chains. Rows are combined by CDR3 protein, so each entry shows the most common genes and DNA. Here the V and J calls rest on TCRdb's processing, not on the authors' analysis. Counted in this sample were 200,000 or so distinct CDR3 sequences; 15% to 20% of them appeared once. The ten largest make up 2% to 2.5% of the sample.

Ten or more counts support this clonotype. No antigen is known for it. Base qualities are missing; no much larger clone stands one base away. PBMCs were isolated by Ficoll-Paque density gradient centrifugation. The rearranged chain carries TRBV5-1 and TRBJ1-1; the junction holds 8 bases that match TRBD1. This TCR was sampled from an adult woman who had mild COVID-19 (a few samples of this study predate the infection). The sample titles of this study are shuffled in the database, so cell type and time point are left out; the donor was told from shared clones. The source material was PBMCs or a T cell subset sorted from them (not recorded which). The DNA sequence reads TGCGCCAGCAGCGGACAGGGAGCTGAAGCTTTCTTT. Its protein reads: CASSGQGAEAFF.